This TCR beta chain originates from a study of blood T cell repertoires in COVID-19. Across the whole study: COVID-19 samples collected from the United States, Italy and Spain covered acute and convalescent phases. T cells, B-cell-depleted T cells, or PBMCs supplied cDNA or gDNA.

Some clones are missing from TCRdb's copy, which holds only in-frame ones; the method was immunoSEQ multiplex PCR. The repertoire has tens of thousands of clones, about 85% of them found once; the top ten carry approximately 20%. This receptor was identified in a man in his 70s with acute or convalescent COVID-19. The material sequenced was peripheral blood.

The CDR3 region is CATSYNTGELFF. In DNA, the CDR3 is TGTGCCACCAGCTACAACACCGGGGAGCTGTTTTTT. V is TRBV24-1 and J is TRBJ2-2; D unclear. Between the trimmed V and J ends, which lost 7 bases and 2 bases, there was a span of 4 bases. Germline CDR1 and CDR2: KGHDR and SFDVKD. The CDR3 has 12 amino acids.